What follows describes a single T cell receptor (beta chain). Sequenced by immunoSEQ multiplex PCR; TCRdb stores in-frame clones only, minus some. Counted here are 300,000 to 400,000 clones, just over 85% occurring once; the ten biggest clones make up approximately 4.4%. The source of the sample is a study of blood T cell repertoires in COVID-19. CDR1 SGHVS and CDR2 FNYEAQ come from the germline V gene. The CDR3 length is 14 residues. The ends were cut back, 5 bases at V and 0 bases at J, with 8 bases in the middle. The rearrangement uses TRBV7-6 and TRBJ1-3; D is uncertain. The sample comprised PBMCs or T cells enriched from blood (not recorded which). This TCR came from a woman in her thirties or forties with acute COVID-19. The CDR3 sequence: CASSGLASGNTIYF. CDR3 bases: TGTGCCAGCAGCGGCCTGGCCTCTGGAAACACCATATATTTT.